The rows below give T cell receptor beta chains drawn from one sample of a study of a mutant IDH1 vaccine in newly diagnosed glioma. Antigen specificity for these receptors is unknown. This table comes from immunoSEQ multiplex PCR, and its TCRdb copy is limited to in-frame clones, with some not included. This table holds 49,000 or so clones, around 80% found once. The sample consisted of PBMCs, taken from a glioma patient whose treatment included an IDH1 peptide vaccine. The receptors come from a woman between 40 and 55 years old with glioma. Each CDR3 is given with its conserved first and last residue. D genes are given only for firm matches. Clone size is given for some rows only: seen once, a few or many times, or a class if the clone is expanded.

CDR3 DNA: TGCAGTGCGGATAGCGGGGGTTGGCAGTTCTTC
CDR3 protein: CSADSGGWQFF
D gene: TRBD2
V gene: TRBV20-1
clone size: NA
J gene: TRBJ2-1

CDR3 DNA: TGTGCCAGCAGCCAAGATTGGGGGAGTCTTGAAGCTTTCTTT
CDR3 protein: CASSQDWGSLEAFF
D gene: NA
V gene: TRBV14
clone size: medium-sized
J gene: TRBJ1-1

CDR3 DNA: TGTGCCAGCTCACCACCCCGCTCCGGGAACTATGGCTACACCTTC
CDR3 protein: CASSPPRSGNYGYTF
D gene: NA
V gene: TRBV18
clone size: NA
J gene: TRBJ1-2

CDR3 DNA: TGCGCCAGGTCCGGACCTTCCCCTAATGAAAAACTGTTTTTT
CDR3 protein: CARSGPSPNEKLFF
D gene: NA
V gene: TRBV10-1
clone size: NA
J gene: TRBJ1-4

CDR3 DNA: TGCGCCAGCAGCCAAGGGGGTTACTCCCTGAACACTGAAGCTTTCTTT
CDR3 protein: CASSQGGYSLNTEAFF
D gene: NA
V gene: TRBV4-1
clone size: NA
J gene: TRBJ1-1

CDR3 DNA: TGTGCCAGCAGTTACTCCGCAGGGAGGAATGGCTACACCTTC
CDR3 protein: CASSYSAGRNGYTF
D gene: NA
V gene: TRBV6-5
clone size: NA
J gene: TRBJ1-2

CDR3 DNA: TGTGCCAGCTCATCATCCACCGGCCCGAACACTGAAGCTTTCTTT
CDR3 protein: CASSSSTGPNTEAFF
D gene: NA
V gene: TRBV18
clone size: NA
J gene: TRBJ1-1

CDR3 DNA: TGTGCCAGCAGCTTATTTCCAGATACGCAGTATTTT
CDR3 protein: CASSLFPDTQYF
D gene: NA
V gene: TRBV11-3
clone size: NA
J gene: TRBJ2-3

CDR3 DNA: TGTGCCAGCGGCATGGGGACTAGCATCTACGAGCAGTACTTC
CDR3 protein: CASGMGTSIYEQYF
D gene: TRBD2
V gene: TRBV6-6
clone size: NA
J gene: TRBJ2-7

CDR3 DNA: TGTGCCAGCAGCTTCAGGGGCAGAAACACTGAAGCTTTCTTT
CDR3 protein: CASSFRGRNTEAFF
D gene: NA
V gene: TRBV5-4
clone size: NA
J gene: TRBJ1-1

CDR3 DNA: TGTGCCAGTATGGACAGAAATAACTATGGCTACACCTTC
CDR3 protein: CASMDRNNYGYTF
D gene: NA
V gene: TRBV19
clone size: NA
J gene: TRBJ1-2